Below, 7 T cell receptor beta chains from the same sample are listed, as sequenced in a study of OX40 agonist ivuxolimab in advanced cancers. Assay: immunoSEQ multiplex PCR; the TCRdb copy retains only in-frame clones and omits some. The table shows around 23,000 clones, with 65% to 85% occurring only once. Here the sequenced sample was CD4+ or CD8+ T cells sorted from blood, taken in a trial of the OX40 agonist ivuxolimab. The receptors derive from an adult with an advanced solid tumor such as melanoma, head and neck, liver or kidney cancer.

Details on this clone: Within the sample, other DNA sequences also encode this same CDR3. The chain joins TRBV15 to TRBJ1-1; perhaps TRBD1 as D (6 bases). V dropped 1 base and J dropped 4 bases, with 10 bases sitting between them. The CDR3 contains 14 residues. CDR1 is LNHNV and CDR2 is YYDKDF in the germline V gene (reference sequence). CDR3 residues: CATSRGQGSTEAFF. The CDR3 region has the DNA TGTGCCACCAGCAGAGGCCAGGGGAGCACTGAAGCTTTCTTT.

The CDR3 sequence: CASSLPATGSPLHF. CDR3 in DNA: TGTGCCAGCAGCCTCCCAGCAACGGGATCACCCCTCCACTTT. V usage is TRBV5-6 and J usage is TRBJ1-6, with D unresolved. In germline, CDR1 is SGHDT, CDR2 YYEEEE. Between the trimmed V and J ends, which lost 4 bases and 10 bases, there was a span of 15 bases. The CDR3 loop spans 14 amino acids.

This clone was counted a single time. The V and J genes are TRBV7-2 and TRBJ1-6, with a weak D call TRBD1 (5 bases). CDR1 and CDR2 from the germline V gene are SGHTA and FQGNSA. V lost 5 bases and J lost 7, with 18 bases in between. This CDR3 region has 16 residues. As DNA, the CDR3 is TGTGCCAGCAGCCTCTTCCAGGGACTCTCGAATTCACCCCTCCACTTT. It encodes CASSLFQGLSNSPLHF.

The rearrangement uses TRBV29-1 and TRBJ1-4; D unresolved. In germline, CDR1 is SQVTM, CDR2 ANQGSEA. This CDR3 is 10 amino acids long. The V and J ends lost 0 bases and 8 bases respectively, with 1 base between them. The CDR3 here is CSVEEEKLFF. In nucleotides, the CDR3 is TGCAGCGTTGAAGAAGAAAAACTGTTTTTT. Complete variable domain (other parts from reference TRBV29-1 and TRBJ1-4): SAVISQKPSRDICQRGTSLTIQCQVDSQVTMMFWYRQQPGQSLTLIATANQGSEATYESGFVIDKFPISRPNLTFSTLTVSNMSPEDSSIYLCSVEEEKLFFGSGTQLSVL.

This chain uses TRBV28 with TRBJ1-5; D is unclear. The CDR3 length is 14 residues. In germline, CDR1 is MDHEN, CDR2 SYDVKM. V lost 6 bases, J lost 7 bases, and 16 bases lay in between. The CDR3 DNA follows: TGTGCCAGCAGCCCGATGGGTTTGGGACAGCCCCAGCATTTT. Translated, it gives CASSPMGLGQPQHF.

The count of this clone is one. V and J are TRBV19 and TRBJ1-5; tentative D call: TRBD1 (6 bases). Trimming cost V 1 base and J 5 bases, with 12 bases left between them. Per the germline V gene, CDR1 is LNHDA and CDR2 is SQIVND (reference sequence). The CDR3 runs to 15 residues. CDR3 amino acids: CASSIGGQGYQPQHF. CDR3 nucleotides: TGTGCCAGTAGTATAGGGGGGCAGGGGTATCAGCCCCAGCATTTT.

The gene calls are TRBV29-1 and TRBJ2-7; D is perhaps TRBD1 (6 bases). The germline V gene has CDR1 SQVTM and CDR2 ANQGSEA. This CDR3 has 14 residues. V was trimmed by 3 bases and J by 2 bases, leaving 14 bases between them. The CDR3 DNA reads TGCAGCGTTGAGACACAGGGCCTAACCTACGAGCAGTACTTC. Protein: CSVETQGLTYEQYF.